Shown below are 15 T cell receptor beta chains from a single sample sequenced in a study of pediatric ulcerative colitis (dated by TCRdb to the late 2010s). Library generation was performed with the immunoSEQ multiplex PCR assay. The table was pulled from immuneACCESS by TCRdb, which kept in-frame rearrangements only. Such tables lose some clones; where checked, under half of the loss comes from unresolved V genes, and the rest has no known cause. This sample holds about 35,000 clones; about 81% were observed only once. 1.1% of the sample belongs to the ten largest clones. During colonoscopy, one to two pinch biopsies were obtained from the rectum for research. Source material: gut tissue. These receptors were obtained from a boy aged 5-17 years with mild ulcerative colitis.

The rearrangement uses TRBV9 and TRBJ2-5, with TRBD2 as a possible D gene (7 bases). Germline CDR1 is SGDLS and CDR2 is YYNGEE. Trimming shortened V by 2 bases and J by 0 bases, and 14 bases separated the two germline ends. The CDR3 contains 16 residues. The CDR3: CASSVYGGGNQETQYF. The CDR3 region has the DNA TGTGCCAGCAGCGTTTATGGCGGGGGCAACCAAGAGACCCAGTACTTC.

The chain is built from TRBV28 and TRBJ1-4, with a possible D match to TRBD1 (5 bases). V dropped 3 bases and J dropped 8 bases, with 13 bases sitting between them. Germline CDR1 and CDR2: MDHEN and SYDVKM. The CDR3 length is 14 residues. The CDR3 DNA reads TGTGCCAGCAGTTTCCCGGGGGTCGGGGAAAAACTGTTTTTT. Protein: CASSFPGVGEKLFF.

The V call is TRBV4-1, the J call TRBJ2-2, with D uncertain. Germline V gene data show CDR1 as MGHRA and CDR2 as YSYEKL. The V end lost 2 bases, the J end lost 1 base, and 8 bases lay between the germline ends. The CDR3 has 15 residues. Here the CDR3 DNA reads TGCGCCAGCAGCCAACCCGGTGGGAACACCGGGGAGCTGTTTTTT. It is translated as CASSQPGGNTGELFF.

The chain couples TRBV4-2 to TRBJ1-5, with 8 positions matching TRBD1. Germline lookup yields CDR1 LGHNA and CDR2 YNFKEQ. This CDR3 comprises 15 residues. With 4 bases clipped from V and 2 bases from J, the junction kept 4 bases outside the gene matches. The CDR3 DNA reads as TGTGCCAGCAGCCGCCAGGGGGCGGGCAATCAGCCCCAGCATTTT. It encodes CASSRQGAGNQPQHF.

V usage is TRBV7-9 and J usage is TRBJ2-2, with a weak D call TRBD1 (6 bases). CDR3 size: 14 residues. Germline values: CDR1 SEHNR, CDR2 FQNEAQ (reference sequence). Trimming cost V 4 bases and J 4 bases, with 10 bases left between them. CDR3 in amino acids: CASSSGQFTGELFF. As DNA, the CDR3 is TGTGCCAGCAGCTCGGGACAATTCACCGGGGAGCTGTTTTTT.

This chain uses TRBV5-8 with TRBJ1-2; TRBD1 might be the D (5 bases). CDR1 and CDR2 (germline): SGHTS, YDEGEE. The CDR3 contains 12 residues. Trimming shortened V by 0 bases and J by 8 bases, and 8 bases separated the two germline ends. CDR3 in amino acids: CASSLAGGGYTF. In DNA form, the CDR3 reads TGTGCCAGCAGCTTGGCCGGGGGAGGCTACACCTTC.

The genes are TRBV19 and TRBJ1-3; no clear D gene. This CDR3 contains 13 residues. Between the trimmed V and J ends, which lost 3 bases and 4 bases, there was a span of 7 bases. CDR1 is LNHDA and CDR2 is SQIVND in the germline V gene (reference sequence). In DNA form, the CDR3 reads TGTGCCAGTAGTATTAGGATCGGAAACACCATATATTTT. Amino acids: CASSIRIGNTIYF.

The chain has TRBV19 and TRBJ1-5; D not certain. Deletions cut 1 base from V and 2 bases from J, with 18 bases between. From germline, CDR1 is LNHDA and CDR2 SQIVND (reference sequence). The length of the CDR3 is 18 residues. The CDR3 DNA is TGTGCCAGTAGTATAGTTCACGGACGGCTGTATGGCAATCAGCCCCAGCATTTT. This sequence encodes CASSIVHGRLYGNQPQHF.

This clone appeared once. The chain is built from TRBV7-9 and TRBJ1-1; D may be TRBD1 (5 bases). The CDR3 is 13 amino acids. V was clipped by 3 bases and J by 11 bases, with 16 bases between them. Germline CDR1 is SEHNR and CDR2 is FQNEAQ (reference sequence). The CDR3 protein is CASSFGALPGAFF. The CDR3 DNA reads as TGTGCCAGCAGCTTTGGGGCCTTACCGGGTGCTTTCTTT.

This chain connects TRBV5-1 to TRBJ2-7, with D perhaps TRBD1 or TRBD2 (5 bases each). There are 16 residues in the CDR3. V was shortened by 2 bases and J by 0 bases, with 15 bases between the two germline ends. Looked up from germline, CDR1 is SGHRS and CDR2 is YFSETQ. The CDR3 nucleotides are TGCGCCAGCAGCTTCCGAACCGGGACCCTCTCCTACGAGCAGTACTTC. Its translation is CASSFRTGTLSYEQYF.

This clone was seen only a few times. The CDR3 spells CSVGRQINQPQHF. CDR3 nucleotide sequence: TGCAGCGTTGGGAGACAGATCAATCAGCCCCAGCATTTT. The chain combines TRBV29-1 with TRBJ1-5; D perhaps matches TRBD1 (5 bases). In germline, CDR1 is SQVTM, CDR2 ANQGSEA. The CDR3 length is 13 residues. The ends were cut back, 4 bases at V and 3 bases at J, with 10 bases in the middle.

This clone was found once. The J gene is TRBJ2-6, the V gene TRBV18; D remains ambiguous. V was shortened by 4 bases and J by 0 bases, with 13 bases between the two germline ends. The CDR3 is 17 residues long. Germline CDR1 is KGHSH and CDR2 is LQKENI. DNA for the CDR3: TGTGCCAGCTCACAGACCTCCCGGCTCTCTGGGGCCAACGTCCTGACTTTC. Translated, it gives CASSQTSRLSGANVLTF. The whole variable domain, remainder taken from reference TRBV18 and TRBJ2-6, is NAGVMQNPRHLVRRRGQEARLRCSPMKGHSHVYWYRQLPEEGLKFMVYLQKENIIDESGMPKERFSAEFPKEGPSILRIQQVVRGDSAAYFCASSQTSRLSGANVLTFGAGSRLTVL.

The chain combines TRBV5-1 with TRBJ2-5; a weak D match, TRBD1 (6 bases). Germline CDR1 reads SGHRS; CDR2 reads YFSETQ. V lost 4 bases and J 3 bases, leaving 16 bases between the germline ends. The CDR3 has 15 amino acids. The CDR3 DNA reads TGCGCCAGCAGCCTGGGGACAAATGGGGAAGAGACCCAGTACTTC. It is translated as CASSLGTNGEETQYF.

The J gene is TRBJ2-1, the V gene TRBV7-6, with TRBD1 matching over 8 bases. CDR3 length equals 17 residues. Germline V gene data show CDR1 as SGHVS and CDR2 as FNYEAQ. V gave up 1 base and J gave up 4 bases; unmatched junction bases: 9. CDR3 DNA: TGTGCCAGCAGCTTAGACTATCGCAGGGGGCAATACAATGAGCAGTTCTTC. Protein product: CASSLDYRRGQYNEQFF. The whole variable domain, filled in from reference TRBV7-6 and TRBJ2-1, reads GAGVSQSPRYKVTKRGQDVALRCDPISGHVSLYWYRQALGQGPEFLTYFNYEAQQDKSGLPNDRFSAERPEGSISTLTIQRTEQRDSAMYRCASSLDYRRGQYNEQFFGPGTRLTVL.

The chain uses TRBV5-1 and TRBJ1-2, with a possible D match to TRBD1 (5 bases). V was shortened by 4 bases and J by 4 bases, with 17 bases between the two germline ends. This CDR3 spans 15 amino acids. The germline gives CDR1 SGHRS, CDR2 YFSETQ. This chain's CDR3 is CASSLLGTAVYGYTF. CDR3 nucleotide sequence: TGCGCCAGCAGCCTACTGGGGACCGCGGTCTATGGCTACACCTTC.